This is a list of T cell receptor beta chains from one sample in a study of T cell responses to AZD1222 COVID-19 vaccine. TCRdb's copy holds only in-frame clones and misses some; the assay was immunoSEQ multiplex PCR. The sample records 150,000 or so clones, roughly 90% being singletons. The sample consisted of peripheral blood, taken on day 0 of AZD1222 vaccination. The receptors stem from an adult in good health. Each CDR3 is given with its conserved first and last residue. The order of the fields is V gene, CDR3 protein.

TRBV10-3,CAISGRDSSYEQYF
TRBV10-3,CAISGGNTEAFF
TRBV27,CASRFRQGGNTEAFF
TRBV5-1,CASSFGGRAHEQFF
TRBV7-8,CASRDRVRNTIYF
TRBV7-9,CASSLSRGVSQETQYF
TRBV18,CASSPSGSGNTIYF
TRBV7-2,CASSPRGADYGYTF
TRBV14,CASSQEGGASF
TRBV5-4,CASSKTGVRNTIYF
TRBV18,CASSNTGKGTALSTEAFF
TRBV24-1,CATSDPGLAGTDTQYF
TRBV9,CASSVAPPGQGDEKLFF
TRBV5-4,CASSVPGQSYNEQFF
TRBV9,CASTWTSGGTDTQYF
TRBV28,CASSLGATNTGELFF
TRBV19,CASSAGATYEQYF
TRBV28,CASQTGLTEAFF
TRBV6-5,CASSYDGQVSTDTQYF
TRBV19,CASSIMGSGVETQYF
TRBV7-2,CASSSGGAGMELSQHF
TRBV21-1,CASSKDSPAEGGCITVDTQYF
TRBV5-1,CASSRGQIQETQYF
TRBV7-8,CASSLAGATDLQPQHF
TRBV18,CASSIELLGNTEAFF
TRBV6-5,CASSLGHNTEAFF
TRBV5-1,CASSDAGDEKLFF
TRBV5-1,CASSLGQGFWGEKLFF
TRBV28,CASSSLLITYTGNTIYF
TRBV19,CASSTPGVVDTQYF
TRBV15,CATSTGTVDQPQHF
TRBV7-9,CASSFGQGGDTIYF
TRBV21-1,CASSPRDSSNYGYTF
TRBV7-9,CASSLTSGRGREQFF
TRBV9,CASSAQGASAYEQYF
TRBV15,CATSRDRDEQYF
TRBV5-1,CASSLPGTSGAYEQYF
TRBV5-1,CASSWGETQYF
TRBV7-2,CASSQFLRSPYNSPLHF
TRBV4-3,CASSQAAGGYNYGYTF
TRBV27,CASSLSTARVKFF
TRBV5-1,CASSLRASSVTNYTF
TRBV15,CATSREQGQGAEAFF
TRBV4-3,CASSQDFAGGPYNEQFF
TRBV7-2,CASSLELAIDTQYF
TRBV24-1,CATGDRGETQYF
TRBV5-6,CASSPRTGEAITEAFF
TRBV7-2,CASSLLAGGNNEQFF
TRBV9,CASSRQPRRSTYEQYF
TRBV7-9,CASSPPGQRQETQYF
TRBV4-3,CASSQGLESSYNEQFF
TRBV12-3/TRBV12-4,CASSGNVDYGYTF
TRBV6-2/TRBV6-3,CASSYQSGTIGDTQYF
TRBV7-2,CASSFPRTGAGRGGYTF
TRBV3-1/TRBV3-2,CASSPTAFYEQYF
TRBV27,CASRSGNTEAFF
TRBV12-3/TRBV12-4,CASSRTGGGEQFF
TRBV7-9,CASSLGLAGVTYEQYF
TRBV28,CASMRGAGSPLHF
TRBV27,CASRPGYRNYNEQFF